The present T cell receptor (beta chain) was sequenced within a study of cytomegalovirus exposure and HLA in healthy donors. General study points: TCR beta chains associated with HLA were, in a later analysis, more clonally expanded than equally common others.

Trimming removed 0 bases from V and 2 bases from J, with 5 bases in between. Germline CDR1 PRHDT, CDR2 FYEKMQ (reference sequence). CDR3 length: 15 residues. Concerning this clone: Its antigen is unknown.

The PCR made use of 60 Vbeta and 13 Jbeta primers. Clones were read by immunoSEQ multiplex PCR, and TCRdb kept only the in-frame ones, dropping some. The sample lists roughly 150,000 clones, 78% occurring once. The chain uses TRBV13 and TRBJ1-6, with D unresolved. The origin of this receptor is a male donor in good health and CMV-seronegative. Sequenced material: PBMCs. DNA of the CDR3: TGTGCCAGCAGCTTAGGGGAGGCCTATAATTCACCCCTCCACTTT. Translating gives CASSLGEAYNSPLHF. The full variable domain, completed using reference TRBV13 and TRBJ1-6, is AAGVIQSPRHLIKEKRETATLKCYPIPRHDTVYWYQQGPGQDPQFLISFYEKMQSDKGSIPDRFSAQQFSDYHSELNMSSLELGDSALYFCASSLGEAYNSPLHFGNGTRLTVT.